Below, 27 T cell receptor beta chains from the same sample are listed, as sequenced in a study of patients and donors after allogeneic stem cell transplantation. Using its own MiXCR run on the RT-PCR reads, TCRdb lists one record per CDR3 protein. The sample has hundreds of thousands of distinct CDR3 sequences; about a sixth are singletons. The sample was blood, either unsorted or a sorted T cell fraction (not recorded which). These receptor sequences come from a human donor who was either an allogeneic HSCT recipient or a stem cell or donor lymphocyte infusion donor (not recorded which). It is not recorded whose cells these are; they may come from a transplant donor.

In its sample, this clonotype was seen a few times. V usage is TRBV5-1 and J usage is TRBJ1-1; D possibly corresponds to TRBD1 (6 bases). This CDR3 spans 15 amino acids. Per the germline V gene, CDR1 is SGHRS and CDR2 is YFSETQ. V was clipped by 5 bases and J by 0 bases, with 14 bases between them. The CDR3 DNA reads TGCGCCAGCAGAAAGGGGGGGCTTATGAACACTGAAGCTTTCTTT. This encodes CASRKGGLMNTEAFF.

The gene calls are TRBV29-1 and TRBJ2-2; D not certain. The V and J ends lost 7 bases and 6 bases respectively, with 15 bases between them. CDR3 length: 13 residues. The germline V gene has CDR1 SQVTM and CDR2 ANQGSEA. The CDR3, as DNA: TGCAGCGCCAACCGGGCCCAAGCCGGGGAGCTGTTTTTT. Its translation: CSANRAQAGELFF.

Concerning this clonotype itself: With a much larger clone just one base away, this may be a read error. The DNA of the CDR3 is TGTGCCGGGCCTTGTGGGGCAGTGGGATATGGCTACACCTTC. This codes for CAGPCGAVGYGYTF. J is TRBJ1-2 and V is TRBV12-3 or TRBV12-4, with TRBD1 as a possible D gene (5 bases). There are 14 residues in the CDR3. The V gene lost 11 bases and the J gene lost 5 bases, with 21 bases spanning the gap.

J is TRBJ1-1 and V is TRBV5-1; TRBD1 aligns across 7 bases. The CDR3 spans 16 residues. The V gene end was trimmed by 0 bases and the J gene end by 5 bases; junction bases not matched to a gene: 10. Germline-derived CDR1 and CDR2 are SGHRS and YFSETQ. DNA for the CDR3: TGCGCCAGCAGCTTGGGTCGGTCAGGGGGGCATACTGAAGCTTTCTTT. This translates into CASSLGRSGGHTEAFF. Full variable domain (outside the CDR3, taken from reference TRBV5-1 and TRBJ1-1): KAGVTQTPRYLIKTRGQQVTLSCSPISGHRSVSWYQQTPGQGLQFLFEYFSETQRNKGNFPGRFSGRQFSNSRSEMNVSTLELGDSALYLCASSLGRSGGHTEAFFGQGTRLTVV.

This clonotype was detected a few times. The CDR3 nucleotides read TGCGCCAGCAGCTTGGTACTAGCGGGAGAAGAGACCCAGTACTTC. The encoded protein is CASSLVLAGEETQYF. The chain carries TRBV5-1 and TRBJ2-5, with 11 bases matching TRBD2. Germline V gene data show CDR1 as SGHRS and CDR2 as YFSETQ. The CDR3 extends over 15 amino acids. With V trimmed by 0 bases and J by 3 bases, 1 base remained unmatched. Full variable domain (remainder filled in from reference TRBV5-1 and TRBJ2-5): KAGVTQTPRYLIKTRGQQVTLSCSPISGHRSVSWYQQTPGQGLQFLFEYFSETQRNKGNFPGRFSGRQFSNSRSEMNVSTLELGDSALYLCASSLVLAGEETQYFGPGTRLLVL.

This clonotype was picked up a small number of times. The chain joins TRBV4-1 to TRBJ1-6, with D unclear. The CDR3 runs to 17 residues. The V and J ends lost 4 bases and 6 bases respectively, with 19 bases between them. CDR1 is MGHRA and CDR2 is YSYEKL in the germline V gene. The CDR3 DNA sequence: TGCGCCAGCAGCCGGATCTTCTCAGGAGGGCGTAATTCACCCCTCCACTTT. It specifies CASSRIFSGGRNSPLHF.

The rearrangement uses TRBV14 and TRBJ2-7, with 8 bases fitting TRBD1. The CDR3 sequence is 17 residues long. The V segment lost 2 bases and the J segment 1 base; nucleotides outside the gene matches: 10. Germline V gene sequence: CDR1 SGHDN, CDR2 FVKESK. The CDR3 nucleotides read TGTGCCAGCAGCCAACCTGGACAGGGTGGTAGGTCCTACGAGCAGTACTTC. It codes for CASSQPGQGGRSYEQYF.

This clonotype occurred a few times. This chain uses TRBV12-3 or TRBV12-4 with TRBJ2-3; D remains unclear. CDR3 length: 12 amino acids. V lost 3 bases and J lost 3, with 4 bases in between. In nucleotides, the CDR3 is TGTGCCAGCAGTTTCCAGACAGATACGCAGTATTTT. It codes for CASSFQTDTQYF.

This chain joins TRBV19 and TRBJ2-1; 7 bases align to TRBD1. The CDR3 is 15 residues long. In germline, CDR1 is LNHDA, CDR2 SQIVND (reference sequence). J was trimmed by 7 bases and V by 5 bases; bases with no gene match: 11. The CDR3 nucleotides are TGTGCCAGTAGTCCACTCTCGACAGGGATAAATGAGCAGTTCTTC. It codes for CASSPLSTGINEQFF.

This chain joins TRBV4-3 and TRBJ1-2, with D uncertain. This CDR3 has 14 amino acids. In germline, CDR1 is LGHNA, CDR2 YSLEER. V was shortened by 3 bases and J by 1 base, with 9 bases between the two germline ends. The CDR3 protein is CASSHGRNNYGYTF. The CDR3 DNA reads as TGCGCCAGCAGCCACGGCAGAAATAACTATGGCTACACCTTC.

The chain carries TRBV12-3 or TRBV12-4 and TRBJ2-3; 10 bases are a match to TRBD2. J lost 2 bases, V lost 3 bases, and 2 bases had no gene match. This CDR3 region has 15 residues. The CDR3: CASSFSGGPTDTQYF. Here the CDR3 DNA reads TGTGCCAGCAGTTTTAGCGGGGGGCCCACAGATACGCAGTATTTT.

V usage is TRBV20-1 and J usage is TRBJ1-5; 7 nucleotides align to TRBD1. This CDR3 contains 14 residues. Germline V gene lookup returns CDR1 DFQATT and CDR2 SNEGSKA (reference sequence). V trimming: 6 bases; J trimming: 4 bases; junction bases outside the gene matches: 9. CDR3 protein: CSALDREANQPQHF. Written as DNA, the CDR3 is TGCAGTGCACTCGACAGGGAAGCGAATCAGCCCCAGCATTTT.

The chain links TRBV5-1 to TRBJ2-7; D not resolved. There are 11 residues in the CDR3. Germline V gives CDR1 SGHRS, CDR2 YFSETQ. V lost 5 bases and J lost 2, with 5 bases in between. The CDR3 spells CASRLTYEQYF. For the CDR3, the DNA is TGCGCCAGCAGATTAACCTACGAGCAGTACTTC.

The chain has TRBV5-1 and TRBJ2-5, with no clear D. The germline V gene encodes CDR1 SGHRS and CDR2 YFSETQ. With 4 bases removed from V and 2 bases from J, the gap between germline ends came to 15 bases. The CDR3 is made up of 15 amino acids. The CDR3: CASSPRGWPQETQYF. The DNA for the CDR3 is TGCGCCAGCAGCCCTAGAGGATGGCCTCAAGAGACCCAGTACTTC.

This clonotype was counted ten times or more. This sequence joins TRBV4-1 and TRBJ2-7; 8 bases match TRBD2. This CDR3 region has 14 residues. Germline assignment: CDR1 MGHRA and CDR2 YSYEKL. J gave up 1 base and V 6 bases, and 5 bases lay outside the gene matches. The CDR3 sequence is CASRPGRGSYEQYF. In DNA form, the CDR3 reads TGCGCCAGCAGACCCGGGAGGGGGTCCTACGAGCAGTACTTC.

This clonotype was seen a few times. The rearrangement uses TRBV6-1 and TRBJ1-5; 7 bases are shared with TRBD1. From germline, CDR1 is MNHNS and CDR2 SASEGT. The CDR3 extends over 14 amino acids. V lost 5 bases and J lost 3; bases outside the gene matches: 4. The chain's CDR3 is CASSRDSTNQPQHF. DNA for the CDR3: TGTGCCAGCAGTAGGGACAGTACCAATCAGCCCCAGCATTTT.

This clonotype was observed a handful of times. J is TRBJ1-5 and V is TRBV20-1; D is undetermined. The CDR3 has 17 residues. Germline assignment: CDR1 DFQATT and CDR2 SNEGSKA (reference sequence). V lost 0 bases and J lost 0, with 15 bases in between. The CDR3 sequence is CSAREFRTVLSNQPQHF. DNA of the CDR3: TGCAGTGCTAGAGAATTCCGGACGGTCCTTAGCAATCAGCCCCAGCATTTT.

This clonotype was seen more than once but under ten times. This chain's CDR3 is CASSVEEGGYNEQFF. CDR3 bases: TGTGCCAGCAGCGTAGAGGAGGGAGGCTACAATGAGCAGTTCTTC. This chain connects TRBV9 to TRBJ2-1; D perhaps matches TRBD2 (6 bases). Germline values: CDR1 SGDLS, CDR2 YYNGEE. The CDR3 is 15 residues long. V was clipped by 0 bases and J by 3 bases, with 10 bases between them.

This sequence joins TRBV2 and TRBJ1-4, with D unresolved. Looked up from germline, CDR1 is SNHLY and CDR2 is FYNNEI. V was trimmed by 4 bases and J by 4 bases, leaving 10 bases between them. This CDR3 is built from 14 residues. The CDR3 nucleotides are TGTGCCAGCAGTGGGGCAGATGTTAATGAAAAACTGTTTTTT. It translates to CASSGADVNEKLFF.

The chain combines TRBV12-5 with TRBJ2-3; D is uncertain. CDR1 LGHNT and CDR2 FRNRAP come from the germline V gene. The length of the CDR3 is 14 residues. Trimming took off 4 bases at V and 0 bases at J, with 8 bases between the two ends. The CDR3 bases are TGTGCTAGTGGTTCCAGACTCAGCACAGATACGCAGTATTTT. It encodes CASGSRLSTDTQYF.

This clonotype was observed a handful of times. The chain combines TRBV24-1 with TRBJ1-5; 8 bases are a match to TRBD1. The CDR3 loop spans 19 amino acids. The germline CDR1 and CDR2 sequences are KGHDR and SFDVKD. After removal of 1 base from V and 3 bases from J, the junction contained 13 bases not matched to a gene. As DNA, the CDR3 is TGTGCCACCAGTGATTTAAGGCAGGGGGCGCGTAATTTCAATCAGCCCCAGCATTTT. Protein: CATSDLRQGARNFNQPQHF.

The chain employs TRBV19 and TRBJ2-1; D uncertain. The CDR3 covers 15 residues. Germline CDR1 reads LNHDA; CDR2 reads SQIVND (reference sequence). Trimming took 7 bases from V and 8 from J, leaving 21 bases between them. The CDR3 nucleotides read TGTGCCAGTAACTCCCGGCCACTATCAAGCGATGAGCAGTTCTTC. This encodes CASNSRPLSSDEQFF.

The chain joins TRBV12-3 or TRBV12-4 to TRBJ2-1; tentatively, D is TRBD1 or TRBD2 (5 bases each). The CDR3 sequence is 15 residues long. V was pared by 0 bases and J by 7 bases, with 13 bases between. As DNA, the CDR3 is TGTGCCAGCAGTTTAGCGGGAAGGGGCGGGAATGAGCAGTTCTTC. Encoded protein: CASSLAGRGGNEQFF.

V and J are TRBV3-1 and TRBJ2-3; weak D call: TRBD2 (7 bases). Deletions cut 0 bases from V and 2 bases from J, with 18 bases between. Germline V gene lookup returns CDR1 LGHDT and CDR2 YNNKEL (reference sequence). This CDR3 has 18 residues. CDR3: CASSQDPDGGPFTDTQYF. The DNA for the CDR3 is TGTGCCAGCAGCCAAGATCCGGACGGGGGGCCCTTCACAGATACGCAGTATTTT.

This clonotype has more than one count but fewer than ten. The V call is TRBV6-2 or TRBV6-3, the J call TRBJ2-7; D uncertain. The CDR3 is 14 residues long. Germline assignment: CDR1 MNHEY and CDR2 SVGEGT. Deletions cut 0 bases from V and 2 bases from J, with 8 bases between. The CDR3 sequence: CASSYSRWTYEQYF. DNA of the CDR3: TGTGCCAGCAGTTACTCCCGATGGACCTACGAGCAGTACTTC.

The genes are TRBV5-1 and TRBJ1-2; D gene ambiguous. Per the germline V gene, CDR1 is SGHRS and CDR2 is YFSETQ. The CDR3 extends over 14 amino acids. Trimming pared 0 bases from V and 6 bases from J, leaving 12 bases between. CDR3 coding DNA: TGCGCCAGCAGCTTGGCCTGGCAGCAGGATGGCTACACCTTC. Translated: CASSLAWQQDGYTF.

The CDR3 loop reads CASSYSRTNIQYF. The CDR3, as DNA: TGTGCCAGCAGTTACTCGCGTACAAACATTCAGTACTTC. V and J are TRBV6-2 or TRBV6-3 and TRBJ2-4; D call uncertain. The CDR3 has 13 residues. The V gene's germline CDR1 is MNHEY and CDR2 SVGEGT. The V end lost 0 bases, the J end lost 6 bases, and 6 bases lay between the germline ends.